This T cell receptor beta chain was recovered during a study of blood T cell repertoires in COVID-19. Whole-study context: COVID-19 samples, acute and convalescent, were from the United States, Italy and Spain.

Everyone who took part was roughly 18 to 89 years old, and they came from about 25 US areas. Cohort placement rested on clinical history that participants reported themselves. V shed 1 base, J shed 1 base, and the junction held 1 base outside the gene matches. CDR1 and CDR2 from the germline V gene are KGHDR and SFDVKD. The CDR3 totals 16 residues. In the authors' methods: Quantification of nucleated cells was approximated via reference gene primer amplification. Profiling relied on immunoSEQ multiplex PCR, and the TCRdb table lists in-frame clones only, not all of them. That table gives V, J and clone size, and the DNA gave D and trimming. The sample shows over 250,000 clones, about 88% of them seen only once.

This chain connects TRBV24-1 to TRBJ2-1; 9 nucleotides line up with TRBD1. The TCR was taken from a woman aged 45 to 65 who had recovered from COVID-19. The sequencing sample was made of PBMCs or T cells enriched from blood (not recorded which). CDR3 protein: CATSDLQGASYNEQFF. DNA of the CDR3: TGTGCCACCAGTGATTTACAGGGGGCGTCCTACAATGAGCAGTTCTTC.